This passage covers 10 T cell receptor beta chains from one sample sequenced in a study of blood T cell repertoires in COVID-19. Libraries were prepared by immunoSEQ multiplex PCR; TCRdb keeps only in-frame clonotypes and omits some of them. This sample has over 250,000 clones; 65% to 85% occur once, and the top ten carry more than 1.2%. Sequencing was carried out using peripheral blood. Every receptor here comes from a human donor with COVID-19, enrolled during active disease. The donor label of this sample is uncertain.

The chain carries TRBV28 and TRBJ1-1; perhaps TRBD1 as D (6 bases). V was clipped by 6 bases and J by 4 bases, with 9 bases between them. Germline assignment: CDR1 MDHEN and CDR2 SYDVKM. The CDR3 loop spans 12 amino acids. The CDR3 DNA is TGTGCCAGCAGAATACAGGGCACTGAAGCTTTCTTT. This sequence encodes CASRIQGTEAFF. The full variable domain, rest sourced from reference TRBV28 and TRBJ1-1, is DVKVTQSSRYLVKRTGEKVFLECVQDMDHENMFWYRQDPGLGLRLIYFSYDVKMKEKGDIPEGYSVSREKKERFSLILESASTNQTSMYLCASRIQGTEAFFGQGTRLTVV.

The chain uses TRBV6-5 and TRBJ2-1; tentatively, D is TRBD2 (5 bases). The germline gives CDR1 MNHEY, CDR2 SVGAGI. The germline V and J ends were trimmed by 0 bases and 5 bases, with 14 bases remaining between them. This CDR3 is 16 amino acids long. The CDR3 is CASSYSRSGRHNEQFF. The CDR3 nucleotides are TGTGCCAGCAGTTACTCGAGGAGCGGACGACACAATGAGCAGTTCTTC.

The chain combines TRBV6-5 with TRBJ2-7; no clear D. Germline V gene lookup returns CDR1 MNHEY and CDR2 SVGAGI. Deletions cut 8 bases from V and 4 bases from J, with 9 bases between. The CDR3 spans 11 residues. In DNA, the CDR3 is TGTGCCAGCCAGACTGCTTACGAGCAGTACTTC. Its translation: CASQTAYEQYF.

The CDR3 sequence is CASIGRGSLNTEAFF. The CDR3 DNA follows: TGCGCCAGCATAGGTCGGGGGAGTTTGAACACTGAAGCTTTCTTT. The chain couples TRBV5-1 to TRBJ1-1; possibly TRBD1 for D (5 bases). Germline V lookup: CDR1 SGHRS, CDR2 YFSETQ. Trimming cost V 6 bases and J 0 bases, with 15 bases left between them. This CDR3 has 15 amino acids. Filled out from reference TRBV5-1 and TRBJ1-1, the complete variable domain reads KAGVTQTPRYLIKTRGQQVTLSCSPISGHRSVSWYQQTPGQGLQFLFEYFSETQRNKGNFPGRFSGRQFSNSRSEMNVSTLELGDSALYLCASIGRGSLNTEAFFGQGTRLTVV.

This clone turned up a few times. The rearrangement uses TRBV9 and TRBJ1-5; possible D gene TRBD1, 5 bases. There are 15 residues in the CDR3. V gave up 4 bases and J gave up 4 bases, with 15 bases separating them. CDR1 is SGDLS and CDR2 is YYNGEE in the germline V gene. The CDR3 reads CASSSNVGRNQPQHF. The CDR3 bases are TGTGCCAGCAGCTCTAACGTGGGGCGAAATCAGCCCCAGCATTTT.

This chain uses TRBV7-9 with TRBJ2-5; 15 bases are shared with TRBD2. The CDR3 is made up of 17 amino acids. Per the germline V gene, CDR1 is SEHNR and CDR2 is FQNEAQ (reference sequence). J lost 4 bases, V lost 4 bases, and 7 bases had no gene match. CDR3 DNA: TGTGCCAGCAGCTCGGGACTAGCGGGGGGAGGACGAGAGACCCAGTACTTC. Protein sequence: CASSSGLAGGGRETQYF.

The rearrangement joins TRBV11-2 to TRBJ2-1; 7 nucleotides match TRBD2. J lost 7 bases, V lost 5 bases, and 14 bases had no gene match. Germline V gene data show CDR1 as SGHAT and CDR2 as FQNNGV. This CDR3 is 16 amino acids long. The CDR3 is CASSLGAGRNWNEQFF. CDR3 in DNA: TGTGCCAGCAGCCTGGGAGCGGGACGAAACTGGAATGAGCAGTTCTTC.

V gene TRBV6-5 combines with J gene TRBJ2-3, with 10 bases that match TRBD2. Per the germline V gene, CDR1 is MNHEY and CDR2 is SVGAGI. Trimming cost V 7 bases and J 6 bases; bases outside gene matches: 10. This CDR3 is 15 amino acids long. As DNA, the CDR3 is TGTGCCAGCACCCGAGCGGGAGGGCATTTGGATACGCAGTATTTT. Protein sequence: CASTRAGGHLDTQYF.

The table lists this clone with a few counts. The rearrangement uses TRBV11-2 and TRBJ2-3; 8 bases fit TRBD1. J gave up 7 bases and V 5 bases, and 8 bases lay outside the gene matches. In germline, CDR1 is SGHAT, CDR2 FQNNGV. This CDR3 has 14 residues. The CDR3 DNA reads TGTGCCAGCAGCCCCACAGGGGGAGCGAATACGCAGTATTTT. This translates into CASSPTGGANTQYF.

J is TRBJ1-4 and V is TRBV6-2 or TRBV6-3, with 7 bases that match TRBD1. The CDR3 length is 14 residues. The germline V gene has CDR1 MNHEY and CDR2 SVGEGT. V was pared by 5 bases and J by 4 bases, with 4 bases of the junction left unmatched. In DNA form, the CDR3 reads TGTGCCAGCAGTGAGACAGGGAATAATGAAAAACTGTTTTTT. Translated: CASSETGNNEKLFF.